One sample yielded the 28 T cell receptor beta chains listed below, sequenced in a study of identical twins. From the 5' RACE reads, TCRdb called clonotypes with MiXCR, one entry per CDR3 protein. The sample carries some 1,600,000 distinct CDR3 sequences, about 32% recorded once. The sequenced sample was cord blood. These receptors came from a newborn girl in good health.

This clonotype was detected a few times. The chain links TRBV12-3 or TRBV12-4 to TRBJ2-1, with no clear D. The ends were cut back, 2 bases at V and 7 bases at J, with 6 bases in the middle. The length of the CDR3 is 12 residues. CDR3 protein: CASSLRQNEQFF. The CDR3 region has the DNA TGTGCCAGCAGTTTAAGGCAGAATGAGCAGTTCTTC.

This clonotype appeared many times. One end of the junction varies from germline; a read error may be responsible. The rearrangement joins TRBV5-1 to TRBJ2-3; 7 bases match TRBD2. The germline gives CDR1 SGHRS, CDR2 YFSETQ. The CDR3 extends over 15 amino acids. The CDR3 region has the DNA TGTGCCAGCAGTTTATCCGGGGGGACCACAGATACGCAGTATTTT. Its protein product is CASSLSGGTTDTQYF.

This clonotype was seen a few times. The CDR3: CASSIGTSNQPQHF. The CDR3 DNA reads TGTGCCAGCAGCATTGGGACTAGCAATCAGCCCCAGCATTTT. This chain connects TRBV13 to TRBJ1-5; weak D call: TRBD1 (5 bases). Trimming removed 5 bases at V and 0 bases at J, with 8 bases between. The CDR3 totals 14 residues. Germline assignment: CDR1 PRHDT and CDR2 FYEKMQ (reference sequence).

The rearrangement uses TRBV7-2 and TRBJ2-1; TRBD2 agrees at 13 bases. This CDR3 spans 14 amino acids. V shed 2 bases and J 12 bases; nucleotides not matched to a gene: 4. Germline loops: CDR1 SGHTA, CDR2 FQGNSA. The CDR3 loop reads CASSLRTSGSGQFF. The CDR3 region has the DNA TGTGCCAGCAGCTTAAGGACTAGCGGGAGCGGGCAGTTCTTC.

J is TRBJ2-5 and V is TRBV5-1; TRBD2 matches 12 bases. The CDR3 spans 19 residues. The J segment lost 11 bases and the V segment lost 0 bases, leaving 20 bases of the junction unmatched. The germline V gene encodes CDR1 SGHRS and CDR2 YFSETQ. The CDR3 here is CASSLALWGTSGSYNEQYF. In DNA, the CDR3 is TGCGCCAGCAGCTTGGCTCTCTGGGGGACTAGCGGGTCCTACAATGAGCAGTACTTC.

V gene TRBV5-1 combines with J gene TRBJ2-5; D not certain. The CDR3 runs 12 residues. Trimming shortened V by 9 bases and J by 2 bases, and 11 bases separated the two germline ends. Germline V CDR1 and CDR2: SGHRS, YFSETQ. CDR3 in amino acids: CATSQPQETQYF. In nucleotides, the CDR3 is TGCGCCACCTCACAGCCTCAAGAGACCCAGTACTTC. The whole variable domain, filled in from reference TRBV5-1 and TRBJ2-5, reads KAGVTQTPRYLIKTRGQQVTLSCSPISGHRSVSWYQQTPGQGLQFLFEYFSETQRNKGNFPGRFSGRQFSNSRSEMNVSTLELGDSALYLCATSQPQETQYFGPGTRLLVL.

This chain's CDR3 is CASRSSPSSTDTQYF. In DNA, the CDR3 is TGTGCCAGCCGCTCTTCGCCTTCTAGCACAGATACGCAGTATTTT. This rearrangement joins TRBV27 to TRBJ2-3; D gene unclear. The germline CDR1 and CDR2 sequences are MNHEY and SMNVEV (reference sequence). The CDR3 is 15 amino acids. Trimming left V 8 bases short and J 0 bases short, with 15 bases between.

The chain carries TRBV10-3 and TRBJ2-7, with 9 bases identical to TRBD2. The CDR3 consists of 13 residues. Germline V gives CDR1 ENHRY, CDR2 SYGVKD. V lost 11 bases to trimming and J lost 2 bases; unmatched junction nucleotides: 7. CDR3 in DNA: TGTGCCGTTACTAGCGGGCCTACCTACGAGCAGTACTTC. This codes for CAVTSGPTYEQYF.

The V call is TRBV3-1, the J call TRBJ1-2; D not resolved. V gave up 7 bases and J gave up 1 base, with 13 bases separating them. CDR3 length equals 14 residues. Germline V CDR1 and CDR2: LGHDT, YNNKEL (reference sequence). The CDR3 loop reads CASTSRWGNYGYTF. CDR3 in DNA: TGTGCCAGCACCTCCCGGTGGGGTAACTATGGCTACACCTTC.

The gene calls are TRBV9 and TRBJ2-7; D may be TRBD1 or TRBD2 (6 bases each). The CDR3 spans 14 residues. Germline CDR1 is SGDLS and CDR2 is YYNGEE. Trimming took off 5 bases at V and 7 bases at J, with 19 bases between the two ends. The CDR3 sequence: CASSRGQSYNEQYF. The CDR3 DNA sequence: TGTGCCAGCAGTCGGGGGCAAAGCTACAATGAGCAGTACTTC.

The chain employs TRBV7-9 and TRBJ1-4; possibly TRBD1 for D (5 bases). V shed 2 bases and J shed 0 bases, with 7 bases lying between them. The CDR3 has 15 residues. Germline lookup yields CDR1 SEHNR and CDR2 FQNEAQ (reference sequence). CDR3 sequence (DNA): TGTGCCAGCAGCTTATCGGACACAACTAATGAAAAACTGTTTTTT. The encoded protein is CASSLSDTTNEKLFF.

The table lists this clonotype with a few counts. V gene TRBV4-2 combines with J gene TRBJ2-3; 10 bases align to TRBD2. The CDR3 runs 18 residues. V shed 0 bases and J 6 bases; nucleotides not matched to a gene: 12. Germline lookup yields CDR1 LGHNA and CDR2 YNFKEQ. This CDR3 is CASSQDGSGGAVRDTQYF. The CDR3 DNA sequence: TGTGCCAGCAGCCAAGATGGGAGCGGGGGGGCCGTAAGGGATACGCAGTATTTT.

Only a few counts were recorded for this clonotype. The V gene is TRBV28, the J gene TRBJ2-2; possibly TRBD1 or TRBD2 for D (5 bases each). V shed 3 bases and J shed 2 bases, with 10 bases lying between them. This CDR3 comprises 15 residues. Germline V gene data show CDR1 as MDHEN and CDR2 as SYDVKM. The DNA of the CDR3 is TGTGCCAGCAGTTTCCCCCGGGACAACACCGGGGAGCTGTTTTTT. The encoded protein is CASSFPRDNTGELFF.

This clonotype was recorded a few times. For the CDR3, the DNA is TGTGCCAGCAGCCAAGAGGACAGGTCCTACAATGAGCAGTACTTC. It yields the protein CASSQEDRSYNEQYF. The chain recombines TRBV4-2 with TRBJ2-1; 7 bases map to TRBD1. Matching the DNA end better, TRBJ2-7 makes the J call doubtful. CDR3 length equals 15 residues. CDR1 LGHNA and CDR2 YNFKEQ come from the germline V gene.

Only a few counts were recorded for this clonotype. V gene TRBV4-1 combines with J gene TRBJ2-1; a weak D match, TRBD2 (5 bases). Germline CDR1 is MGHRA and CDR2 is YSYEKL. Trimming left V 4 bases short and J 7 bases short, with 14 bases between. The CDR3 runs to 14 residues. For the CDR3, the DNA is TGCGCCAGCAGCCCACTACTAGTTAGTAATGAGCAGTTCTTC. It yields the protein CASSPLLVSNEQFF.

This clonotype was seen a handful of times. The rearrangement joins TRBV20-1 to TRBJ2-1; 12 nucleotides align to TRBD2. CDR1 and CDR2 (germline): DFQATT, SNEGSKA (reference sequence). After removal of 2 bases from V and 4 bases from J, the junction contained 6 bases not matched to a gene. CDR3 length: 16 amino acids. As DNA, the CDR3 is TGCAGTGCTAGATCCCCGACTAGCGGGGGTTACAATGAGCAGTTCTTC. The encoded protein is CSARSPTSGGYNEQFF.

V usage is TRBV7-8 and J usage is TRBJ1-2; D remains ambiguous. Deletions cut 2 bases from V and 4 bases from J, with 14 bases between. There are 15 residues in the CDR3. Germline loops: CDR1 SGHVS, CDR2 FQNEAQ. This CDR3 is CASSLLGVPSYGYTF. CDR3 sequence (DNA): TGTGCCAGCAGCTTATTGGGCGTGCCTAGCTATGGCTACACCTTC.

V is TRBV20-1 and J is TRBJ1-4; D is possibly TRBD1 (5 bases). Trimming shortened V by 7 bases and J by 8 bases, and 20 bases separated the two germline ends. The CDR3 is 14 amino acids. In germline, CDR1 is DFQATT, CDR2 SNEGSKA (reference sequence). The CDR3 region has the DNA TGCAGTGTCCCGCCCCGGGGCCAGCGGGAAAAACTGTTTTTT. Its translation: CSVPPRGQREKLFF.

V and J are TRBV3-1 and TRBJ2-1; tentative D call: TRBD2 (6 bases). Looked up from germline, CDR1 is LGHDT and CDR2 is YNNKEL (reference sequence). V lost 2 bases, J lost 2 bases, and 13 bases lay in between. This CDR3 contains 16 residues. The CDR3 sequence is CASSQLARGPYNEQFF. The CDR3 coding sequence is TGTGCCAGCAGCCAACTGGCGCGGGGACCCTACAATGAGCAGTTCTTC.

This clonotype was seen many times. The chain is built from TRBV7-2 and TRBJ2-7; a weak D match, TRBD2 (5 bases). The germline CDR1 and CDR2 sequences are SGHTA and FQGNSA. The CDR3 has 15 amino acids. Trimming took 0 bases from V and 2 from J, leaving 11 bases between them. In DNA, the CDR3 is TGTGCCAGCAGCTTAGCGCCACTAGGAACCTACGAGCAGTACTTC. Translating it yields CASSLAPLGTYEQYF.

The chain joins TRBV5-1 to TRBJ2-3; 10 nucleotides align to TRBD2. Trimming cost V 2 bases and J 4 bases; bases outside gene matches: 4. The CDR3 is 15 amino acids. CDR1 SGHRS and CDR2 YFSETQ come from the germline V gene. In DNA, the CDR3 is TGCGCCAGCAGCTTACTAGCGGGGAGTGCAGATACGCAGTATTTT. This codes for CASSLLAGSADTQYF.

This clonotype was detected only a few times. The chain employs TRBV28 and TRBJ2-7; 11 bases are a match to TRBD2. The trim removed 5 bases at V and 4 bases at J, leaving 4 bases unmatched. There are 14 residues in the CDR3. Germline loops: CDR1 MDHEN, CDR2 SYDVKM. CDR3 residues: CASSLLAGEYEQYF. CDR3 bases: TGTGCCAGCAGTCTACTAGCGGGAGAGTACGAGCAGTACTTC.

The chain is built from TRBV5-8 and TRBJ1-1, with no clear D. V lost 4 bases, J lost 1 base, and 11 bases lay in between. There are 14 residues in the CDR3. Germline CDR1 is SGHTS and CDR2 is YDEGEE. CDR3 bases: TGTGCCAGCAGCATGGGTATGACGAACACTGAAGCTTTCTTT. Translating it yields CASSMGMTNTEAFF.

This clonotype was observed a few times. This rearrangement joins TRBV24-1 to TRBJ1-1; tentatively, D is TRBD1 (5 bases). CDR3 length: 11 amino acids. Trimming left V 9 bases short and J 4 bases short, with 8 bases between. CDR1 is KGHDR and CDR2 is SFDVKD in the germline V gene. DNA of the CDR3: TGTGCCACCCGGGACGGCACTGAAGCTTTCTTT. Amino acid sequence: CATRDGTEAFF.

V gene TRBV12-3 or TRBV12-4 combines with J gene TRBJ1-3, with TRBD1 matching over 8 bases. The CDR3 is 15 amino acids. Trimming cost V 6 bases and J 2 bases; bases outside gene matches: 6. In DNA form, the CDR3 reads TGTGCCAGCAGCGGACAGGGTTCGGCTGGAAACACCATATATTTT. This sequence encodes CASSGQGSAGNTIYF.

In its sample, this clonotype was seen a few times. The rearrangement links TRBV12-3 or TRBV12-4 to TRBJ1-1; weak D call: TRBD1 (5 bases). This CDR3 region has 18 residues. Between the trimmed V and J ends, which lost 10 bases and 2 bases, there was a span of 29 bases. Here the CDR3 DNA reads TGTGCCACCTACAAGGACATTGGGGGTGTTTTCGGAAACACTGAAGCTTTCTTT. This translates into CATYKDIGGVFGNTEAFF.

The V gene is TRBV2, the J gene TRBJ2-5, with D tentatively TRBD1 or TRBD2 (5 bases each). CDR3 length equals 18 residues. Trimming left V 6 bases short and J 1 base short, with 24 bases between. CDR1 and CDR2 (germline): SNHLY, FYNNEI. CDR3 nucleotides: TGTGCCAGCAGCTACCCCCTGCACGGGGCCGTCTCCCAAGAGACCCAGTACTTC. Protein sequence: CASSYPLHGAVSQETQYF. Looking up the rest from reference TRBV2 and TRBJ2-5 gives the full variable domain: EPEVTQTPSHQVTQMGQEVILRCVPISNHLYFYWYRQILGQKVEFLVSFYNNEISEKSEIFDDQFSVERPDGSNFTLKIRSTKLEDSAMYFCASSYPLHGAVSQETQYFGPGTRLLVL.

The rearrangement joins TRBV20-1 to TRBJ2-2, with D perhaps matching TRBD1 (5 bases). The CDR3 is made up of 13 amino acids. Germline loops: CDR1 DFQATT, CDR2 SNEGSKA (reference sequence). The germline V and J ends were trimmed by 6 bases and 5 bases, with 13 bases remaining between them. The CDR3 nucleotides read TGCAGTGCGTACAGGTCCGGAACCGGGGAGCTGTTTTTT. Its protein is CSAYRSGTGELFF.